This T cell receptor (beta chain) was recorded in a study of T cells in Graves' hyperthyroidism and ophthalmopathy. Findings and limits, study-wide: Through a model of 13 V-J features, ophthalmopathy was separated from stable hyperthyroidism. Most thyroid-expanded clonotypes above 0.001 were also found in blood.

Germline V CDR1 and CDR2: SGDLS, YYNGEE. CDR3 size: 18 residues. V was cut by 4 bases and J by 0 bases, with 22 bases left in between. This clonotype was observed many times. Its target is not known. The CDR3 regions of TCR beta were amplified from RNA transcripts. HTBI primers were used for first-round RT-PCR of the TCR CDR3. TCRdb reprocessed the multiplex PCR reads via MiXCR and lists one record per CDR3 protein. The repertoire consists of about 250,000 distinct CDR3 sequences, with more than 20% occurring once and the leading ten covering 35% to 40%. The receptor was isolated from a woman aged 40 to 50 with Graves' ophthalmopathy. The sample consisted of blood. The rearrangement joins TRBV9 to TRBJ1-1; no clear D gene. CDR3 sequence reads: CASSPLGGMGLLNTEAFF. The CDR3 coding sequence is TGTGCCAGCAGCCCCCTCGGTGGAATGGGTCTGCTGAACACTGAAGCTTTCTTT.